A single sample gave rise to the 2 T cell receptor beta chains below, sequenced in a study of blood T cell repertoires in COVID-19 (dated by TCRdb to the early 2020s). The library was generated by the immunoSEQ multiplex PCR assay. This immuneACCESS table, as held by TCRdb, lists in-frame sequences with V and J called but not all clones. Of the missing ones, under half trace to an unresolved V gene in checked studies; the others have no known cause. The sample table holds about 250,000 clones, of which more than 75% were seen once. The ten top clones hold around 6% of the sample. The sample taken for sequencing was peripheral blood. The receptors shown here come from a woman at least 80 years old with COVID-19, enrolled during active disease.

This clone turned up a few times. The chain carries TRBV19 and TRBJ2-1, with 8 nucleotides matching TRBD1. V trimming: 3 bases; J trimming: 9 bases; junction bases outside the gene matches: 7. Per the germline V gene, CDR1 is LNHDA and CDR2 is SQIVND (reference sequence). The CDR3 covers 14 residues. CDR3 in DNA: TGTGCCAGTAGTATGCAGGGGGCGCCAAGTGAGCAGTTCTTC. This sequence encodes CASSMQGAPSEQFF.

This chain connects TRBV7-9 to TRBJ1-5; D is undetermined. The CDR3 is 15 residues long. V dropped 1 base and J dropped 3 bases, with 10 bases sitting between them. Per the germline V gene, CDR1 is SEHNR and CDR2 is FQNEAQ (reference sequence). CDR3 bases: TGTGCCAGCAGCTTAGACAGAATCTCCAATCAGCCCCAGCATTTT. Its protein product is CASSLDRISNQPQHF.